This T cell receptor beta chain was documented in a study of OX40 agonist ivuxolimab in advanced cancers. Regarding this clone: No antigen is known for it.

The study, taken as a whole, reports: Clonal expansion was seen in CD4+ and CD8+ blood T cells by week 6 at 0.1 to 3.0 mg/kg. Antigen targets of the expanded peripheral T cells went undetermined. On average, a greater number of expanded clones characterised CD8+ T cells relative to CD4+.

Trimming took off 0 bases at V and 1 base at J, with 11 bases between the two ends. The length of the CDR3 is 16 residues. Germline CDR1 reads SGDLS; CDR2 reads YYNGEE. TCRdb keeps only in-frame clones here, not all; method: immunoSEQ multiplex PCR. The sample has more than 25,000 clones, roughly four fifths seen once. This receptor was obtained from an adult with an advanced solid tumor such as melanoma, head and neck, liver or kidney cancer. The chain joins TRBV9 to TRBJ1-5; TRBD1 is a possible D gene (5 bases). Sequenced here: CD4+ or CD8+ T cells sorted from blood, sampled in a trial of the OX40 agonist ivuxolimab. The CDR3 DNA is TGTGCCAGCAGCGTAGGAGGTGGGGGGAGCAATCAGCCCCAGCATTTT. Translated: CASSVGGGGSNQPQHF. Full variable domain (remainder filled in from reference TRBV9 and TRBJ1-5): DSGVTQTPKHLITATGQRVTLRCSPRSGDLSVYWYQQSLDQGLQFLIQYYNGEERAKGNILERFSAQQFPDLHSELNLSSLELGDSALYFCASSVGGGGSNQPQHFGDGTRLSIL.